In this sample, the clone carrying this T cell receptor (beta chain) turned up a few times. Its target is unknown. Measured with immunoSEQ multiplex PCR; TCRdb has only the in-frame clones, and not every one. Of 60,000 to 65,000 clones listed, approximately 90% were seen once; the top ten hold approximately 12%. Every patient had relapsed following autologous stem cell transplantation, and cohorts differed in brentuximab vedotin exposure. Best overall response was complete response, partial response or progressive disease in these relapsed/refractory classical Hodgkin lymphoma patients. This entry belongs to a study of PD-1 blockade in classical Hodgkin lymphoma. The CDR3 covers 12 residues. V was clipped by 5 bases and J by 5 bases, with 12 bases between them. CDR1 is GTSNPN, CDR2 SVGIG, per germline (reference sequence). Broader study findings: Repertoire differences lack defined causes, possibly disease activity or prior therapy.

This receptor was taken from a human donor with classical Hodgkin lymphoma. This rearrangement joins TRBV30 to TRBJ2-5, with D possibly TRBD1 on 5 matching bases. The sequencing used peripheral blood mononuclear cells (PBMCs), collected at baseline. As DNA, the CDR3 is TGTGCCTGGTTGGGGCAGGCGGAGACCCAGTACTTC. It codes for CAWLGQAETQYF.